This TCR beta chain is from a study of CD8 T cells in Susac syndrome. Random hexamers were used to reverse transcribe an amount of roughly 0.5 to 1 ug RNA. Multiplex PCR with immunoSEQ amplified the TCR beta CDR3 across 54 Vbeta and 13 Jbeta. From the immunoSEQ multiplex PCR reads, TCRdb called clonotypes with MiXCR, one entry per CDR3 protein. The sample lists about 440,000 distinct CDR3 sequences, roughly 85% occurring once. TCR beta sequencing covered blood CD8+ and CD4+ T cells. Multiple sclerosis controls were treatment-naive patients with stable or active relapsing-remitting disease. There are 13 residues in the CDR3. Germline V gene data show CDR1 as MGHRA and CDR2 as YSYEKL. The V gene lost 1 base and the J gene lost 8 bases, with 9 bases spanning the gap.

The rearrangement joins TRBV4-1 to TRBJ2-1; possible D gene TRBD2, 5 bases. Sequenced material: CD8+ T cells from PBMCs. The sequence derives from a human donor with multiple sclerosis. The chain's CDR3 is CASSQAGIHEQFF. In nucleotides, the CDR3 is TGCGCCAGCAGCCAAGCCGGGATCCATGAGCAGTTCTTC.